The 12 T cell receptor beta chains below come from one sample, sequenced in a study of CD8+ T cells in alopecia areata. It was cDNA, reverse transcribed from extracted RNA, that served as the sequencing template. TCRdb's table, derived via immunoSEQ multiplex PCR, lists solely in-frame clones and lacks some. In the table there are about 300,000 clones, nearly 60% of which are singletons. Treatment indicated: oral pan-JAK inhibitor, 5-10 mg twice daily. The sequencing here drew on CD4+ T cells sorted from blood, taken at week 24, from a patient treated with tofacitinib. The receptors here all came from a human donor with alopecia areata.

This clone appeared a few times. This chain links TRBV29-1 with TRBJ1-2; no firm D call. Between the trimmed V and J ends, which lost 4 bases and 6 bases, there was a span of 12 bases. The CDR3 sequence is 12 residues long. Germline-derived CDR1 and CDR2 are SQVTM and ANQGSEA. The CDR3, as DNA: TGCAGCGTTGTGGAGGGATTCCATGGCTACACCTTC. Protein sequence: CSVVEGFHGYTF. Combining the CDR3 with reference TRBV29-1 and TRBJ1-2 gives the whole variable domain SAVISQKPSRDICQRGTSLTIQCQVDSQVTMMFWYRQQPGQSLTLIATANQGSEATYESGFVIDKFPISRPNLTFSTLTVSNMSPEDSSIYLCSVVEGFHGYTFGSGTRLTVV.

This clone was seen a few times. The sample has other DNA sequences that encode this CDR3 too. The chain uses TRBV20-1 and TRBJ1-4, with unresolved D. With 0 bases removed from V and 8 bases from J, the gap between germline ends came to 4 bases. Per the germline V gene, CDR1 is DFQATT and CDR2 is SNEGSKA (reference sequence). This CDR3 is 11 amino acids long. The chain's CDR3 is CSARDREKLFF. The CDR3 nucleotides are TGCAGTGCTAGAGATCGGGAAAAACTGTTTTTT.

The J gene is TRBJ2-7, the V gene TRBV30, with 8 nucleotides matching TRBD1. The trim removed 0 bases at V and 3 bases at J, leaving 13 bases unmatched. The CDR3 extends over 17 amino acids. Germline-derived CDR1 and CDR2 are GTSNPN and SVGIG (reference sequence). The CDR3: CAWSVVPLDRVFYEQYF. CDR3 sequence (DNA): TGTGCCTGGAGTGTAGTTCCTCTGGACAGGGTGTTCTACGAGCAGTACTTC.

The CDR3 bases are TGCGCCAGCAGCCAAGAACGACTAGCGGGGGGAAATGAGCAGTTCTTC. Translated, it gives CASSQERLAGGNEQFF. The chain recombines TRBV4-1 with TRBJ2-1; TRBD2 aligns across 13 bases. The V segment lost 0 bases and the J segment 7 bases; nucleotides outside the gene matches: 3. This CDR3 is 16 amino acids long. Germline-derived CDR1 and CDR2 are MGHRA and YSYEKL.

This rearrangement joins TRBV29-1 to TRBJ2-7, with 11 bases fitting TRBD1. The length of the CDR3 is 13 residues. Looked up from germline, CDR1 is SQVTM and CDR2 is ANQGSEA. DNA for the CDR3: TGCAGTGCTAAGGGACAGGGGGGAGCCGAGCAGTACTTC. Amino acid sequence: CSAKGQGGAEQYF.

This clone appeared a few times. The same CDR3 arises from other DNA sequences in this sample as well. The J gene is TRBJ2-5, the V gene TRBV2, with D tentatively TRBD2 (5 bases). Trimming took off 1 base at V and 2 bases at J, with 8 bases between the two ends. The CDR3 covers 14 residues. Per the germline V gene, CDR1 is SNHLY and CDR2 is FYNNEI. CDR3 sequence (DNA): TGTGCCAGCAGTGAAGGCCGCGGGCAAGAGACCCAGTACTTC. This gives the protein CASSEGRGQETQYF.

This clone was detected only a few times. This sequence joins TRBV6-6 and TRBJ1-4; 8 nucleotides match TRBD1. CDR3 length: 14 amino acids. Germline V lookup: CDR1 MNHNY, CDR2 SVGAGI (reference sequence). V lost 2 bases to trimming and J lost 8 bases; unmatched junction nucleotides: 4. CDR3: CASSYRTGWEKLFF. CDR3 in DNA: TGTGCCAGCAGTTACCGGACAGGGTGGGAAAAACTGTTTTTT.

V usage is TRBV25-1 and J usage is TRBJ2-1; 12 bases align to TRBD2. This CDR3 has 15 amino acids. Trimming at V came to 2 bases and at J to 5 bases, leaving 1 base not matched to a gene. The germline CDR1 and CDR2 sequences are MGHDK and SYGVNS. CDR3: CASSERLAGDNEQFF. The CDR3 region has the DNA TGTGCCAGCAGTGAACGACTAGCGGGGGACAATGAGCAGTTCTTC.

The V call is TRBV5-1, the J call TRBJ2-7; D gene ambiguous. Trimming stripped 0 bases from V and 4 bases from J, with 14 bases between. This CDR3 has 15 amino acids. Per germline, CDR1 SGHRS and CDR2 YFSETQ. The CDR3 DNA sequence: TGCGCCAGCAGCTTGGGGGGTTCCGCCCTTTACGAGCAGTACTTC. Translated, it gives CASSLGGSALYEQYF.

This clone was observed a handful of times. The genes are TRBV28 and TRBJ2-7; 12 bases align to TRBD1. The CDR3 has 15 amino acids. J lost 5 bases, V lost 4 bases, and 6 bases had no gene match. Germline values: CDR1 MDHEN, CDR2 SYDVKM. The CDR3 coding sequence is TGTGCCAGCAGTTCACCGGGACAGGGGGCCCACGAGCAGTACTTC. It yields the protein CASSSPGQGAHEQYF.

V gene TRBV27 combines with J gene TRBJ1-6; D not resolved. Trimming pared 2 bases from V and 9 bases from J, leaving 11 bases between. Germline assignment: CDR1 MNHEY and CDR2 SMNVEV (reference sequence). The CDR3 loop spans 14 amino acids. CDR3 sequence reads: CASSLRQTTSPLHF. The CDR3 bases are TGTGCCAGCAGTTTACGGCAGACAACTTCACCCCTCCACTTT.

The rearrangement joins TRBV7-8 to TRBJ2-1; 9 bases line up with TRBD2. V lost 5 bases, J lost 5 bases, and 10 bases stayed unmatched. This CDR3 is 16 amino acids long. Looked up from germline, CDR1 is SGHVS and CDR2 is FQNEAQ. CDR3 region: CASSPKGGGAHNEQFF. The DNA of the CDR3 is TGTGCCAGCAGCCCTAAAGGCGGGGGGGCCCACAATGAGCAGTTCTTC.